This record concerns one T cell receptor (beta chain) sequence. What it recognizes is unknown. The record originates from a study of T cell responses to AZD1222 COVID-19 vaccine. Study findings and constraints: Scientists sampled the repertoires only once the peak T cell response had passed.

TCRdb keeps only in-frame clones here, not all; method: immunoSEQ multiplex PCR. The sample lists 150,000 to 200,000 clones, roughly 87% occurring once. Trimming left V 0 bases short and J 1 base short, with 6 bases between. CDR1 is SGHRS, CDR2 YFSETQ, per germline. The CDR3 spans 14 residues. This sequence joins TRBV5-1 and TRBJ2-3, with D possibly called TRBD1 or TRBD2 (5 bases each). This clonotype originated in an adult who received the AZD1222 COVID-19 vaccine. Sequenced material: peripheral blood, taken 28 days after the second AZD1222 dose. The CDR3: CASSLGGGTDTQYF. Here the CDR3 DNA reads TGCGCCAGCAGCTTGGGAGGGGGCACAGATACGCAGTATTTT.